The T cell receptor beta chain under discussion was sequenced for a study of blood T cell repertoires in COVID-19. Repertoires were generated with immunoSEQ multiplex PCR, while TCRdb's copy carries only in-frame clones and drops some. The repertoire consists of 150,000 to 200,000 clones, with approximately 83% occurring once and the leading ten covering about 7%. V was pared by 4 bases and J by 3 bases, with 17 bases between. This CDR3 contains 16 residues. Germline-derived CDR1 and CDR2 are MNHNS and SASEGT. The specimen was peripheral blood. The TCR sequence derives from a woman aged 40 to 50 with COVID-19, enrolled during active disease. The gene calls are TRBV6-1 and TRBJ2-3; TRBD2 might be the D (5 bases). The chain's CDR3 is CASSVRSGKGTDTQYF. Here the CDR3 DNA reads TGTGCCAGCAGTGTTAGATCCGGGAAAGGGACAGATACGCAGTATTTT.